This TCR beta chain was sequenced for a study of CD8 T cells in ankylosing spondylitis. Whole-study findings and limits: Matched ankylosing spondylitis synovial fluid reportedly contained a significantly enriched population of disease-linked clones. In ankylosing spondylitis blood, a motif of seven to nine highly homologous TCR beta variants appeared characteristic.

TCRdb fed the 5' RACE reads into MiXCR, producing one record per CDR3 protein. Counted here are about 390,000 distinct CDR3 sequences, more than 20% occurring once; the ten biggest clones make up about 15%. The CDR3 covers 16 residues. Trimming took 1 base from V and 1 from J; bases not matched to a gene: 3. To note about this clonotype: Its antigen is unidentified.

This receptor was obtained from a male donor with ankylosing spondylitis. Sequenced input: blood, either unsorted or a sorted T cell fraction (not recorded which). The rearrangement joins TRBV12-3 or TRBV12-4 to TRBJ2-2; 7 bases align to TRBD2. The CDR3 spells CASSLGEGLNTGELFF. CDR3 nucleotides: TGTGCCAGCAGTTTAGGGGAGGGCCTGAACACCGGGGAGCTGTTTTTT.